This T cell receptor (beta chain) was documented in a study of shared clonotypes between healthy human individuals. Overall study results and limits: Sampling involved blood alone; tissue repertoires likely differ.

V was clipped by 1 base and J by 13 bases; unmatched bases: 4. Looked up from germline, CDR1 is SGHVS and CDR2 is FQNEAQ. The CDR3 totals 12 residues. Genomic DNA (from each subset) was split evenly across several immunoSEQ plates. Source study methods: For the immunoSEQ data, sequences were junction-only without quality scores, so filtering differed. Method: immunoSEQ multiplex PCR; TCRdb's copy keeps in-frame clones and lacks some. That table is the source of V, J and clone size, and D and trimming were worked out from the DNA. This sample has about 2.4 million clones, with 80% to 95% found just once. Comment on this clone: Its antigen is unidentified.

This chain uses TRBV7-8 with TRBJ2-3; 8 positions match TRBD1. This clonotype originated in a man aged 18 to 29 in good health. Some clones in this sample may be carry-over from other donors' samples. Sequences were obtained from naive CD4+ T cells from PBMCs. This sample's subset: CD45RA+ positively selected. Written as DNA, the CDR3 is TGTGCCAGCAGCTTAGTGGCGGACAGGGAGTATTTT. This encodes CASSLVADREYF.